Listed below are T cell receptor beta chains from one sample, sequenced in a study of shared clonotypes between healthy human individuals. Produced via immunoSEQ multiplex PCR; TCRdb's table is partial and in-frame only. The data contain about 2 million clones, about 95% of them singletons. The sequenced sample was naive CD8+ T cells sorted from blood. These receptors came from a man between 18 and 35 years old in good health. Both conserved end residues are part of each CDR3. The order of the fields is V gene, J gene, CDR3 protein.

v_gene: TRBV6-5; j_gene: TRBJ1-1; CDR3aa: CASSYEPRSEAFF
v_gene: TRBV6-5; j_gene: TRBJ2-7; CDR3aa: CASSYSSGQKSYEQYF
v_gene: TRBV7-9; j_gene: TRBJ2-5; CDR3aa: CASSFDWTQYF
v_gene: TRBV10-2; j_gene: TRBJ2-7; CDR3aa: CATSPGGAYEQYF
v_gene: TRBV6-5; j_gene: TRBJ2-1; CDR3aa: CASSSSSGAYYNEQFF
v_gene: TRBV18; j_gene: TRBJ2-7; CDR3aa: CASSSVGTAYEQYF
v_gene: TRBV7-2; j_gene: TRBJ2-1; CDR3aa: CASSLEGGRGGHPHEQLF
v_gene: TRBV5-6; j_gene: TRBJ2-7; CDR3aa: CASSLAMSFTGSSYEQYF
v_gene: TRBV5-1; j_gene: TRBJ2-7; CDR3aa: CASRPSEFGLKVVEQYF
v_gene: TRBV28; j_gene: TRBJ2-5; CDR3aa: CASSKRDRGEETQYF
v_gene: TRBV7-9; j_gene: TRBJ1-1; CDR3aa: CASRYPGARDTEAFF
v_gene: TRBV7-6; j_gene: TRBJ2-1; CDR3aa: CASSLEGVEPGNEQFF
v_gene: TRBV30; j_gene: TRBJ2-7; CDR3aa: CAWDGEGLNEQYF
v_gene: TRBV10-1; j_gene: TRBJ2-5; CDR3aa: CASSESNQETQYF
v_gene: TRBV23-1; j_gene: TRBJ2-7; CDR3aa: CASSQSGNSDSSYEQYF
v_gene: TRBV5-6; j_gene: TRBJ2-7; CDR3aa: CASSLLEAGGLYEQYF
v_gene: TRBV2; j_gene: TRBJ2-1; CDR3aa: CASSSIDFEPYNEQFF
v_gene: TRBV27; j_gene: TRBJ1-1; CDR3aa: CASTRRQQLLNTEAFF
v_gene: TRBV4-1; j_gene: TRBJ2-7; CDR3aa: CASSQEDGNYEQYF
v_gene: TRBV5-1; j_gene: TRBJ2-3; CDR3aa: CASSSGTGYFTDTQYF
v_gene: TRBV13; j_gene: TRBJ2-7; CDR3aa: CASSFSGTGGIYEQYF
v_gene: TRBV15; j_gene: TRBJ2-5; CDR3aa: CATSRGEVETQYF
v_gene: TRBV6-1; j_gene: TRBJ2-7; CDR3aa: CASSEVGNLIYEQYF
v_gene: TRBV29-1; j_gene: TRBJ1-3; CDR3aa: CSVEGEDRLAGNTIYF
v_gene: TRBV9; j_gene: TRBJ1-4; CDR3aa: CASSAQGASNEKLFF
v_gene: TRBV6-5; j_gene: TRBJ2-5; CDR3aa: CASSYSERGGAQYF
v_gene: TRBV15; j_gene: TRBJ2-5; CDR3aa: CATSRGEAGGPQETQYF
v_gene: TRBV7-9; j_gene: TRBJ1-5; CDR3aa: CASSLGPPDQPQHF
v_gene: TRBV6-5; j_gene: TRBJ1-1; CDR3aa: CASSYRTANTEAFF
v_gene: TRBV9; j_gene: TRBJ2-7; CDR3aa: CASGVGIAGEQYF
v_gene: TRBV27; j_gene: TRBJ1-6; CDR3aa: CASKTGTFSPLHF